This T cell receptor beta chain comes out of a study of T cell changes during pregnancy in multiple sclerosis. The CDR3 length is 14 residues. Between the trimmed V and J ends, which lost 1 base and 10 bases, there was a span of 14 bases. The V gene's germline CDR1 is LNHDA and CDR2 SQIVND (reference sequence). Here immunoSEQ multiplex PCR was the method, and the copy in TCRdb shows in-frame clones only, minus some. The data contain about 51,000 clones, roughly 92% of them singletons. The chain has TRBV19 and TRBJ2-1, with a possible D match to TRBD2 (5 bases). This sample comprised CD4+ T cells from peripheral blood mononuclear cells, obtained in the third trimester of pregnancy. This TCR came from a female donor with multiple sclerosis, enrolled in a pregnancy study. The CDR3 sequence is CASSIGRTPREQFF. The CDR3 DNA follows: TGTGCCAGTAGTATAGGAAGGACTCCTCGGGAGCAGTTCTTC.